This T cell receptor beta chain appears in the sequencing data of a study of cytomegalovirus exposure and HLA in healthy donors. General observations from the study: Highly shared variants forming one cluster were likely a sequencing artifact. Further analysis, carried out later, found HLA-associated TCR beta chains more clonally expanded than equally common other chains.

Germline V gene sequence: CDR1 LNHDA, CDR2 SQIVND (reference sequence). This CDR3 contains 14 residues. V lost 1 base, J lost 8 bases, and 12 bases lay in between. The PCR had 60 Vbeta and 13 Jbeta primers. The protocol was immunoSEQ multiplex PCR, while the TCRdb copy is restricted to in-frame clones and leaves out a portion. The profile covers 200,000 to 250,000 clones, with around four fifths appearing a single time and approximately 3.8% taken by the ten largest. In regard to this clone: Antigen specificity is unknown.

This TCR was sampled from a male donor in good health and CMV-seronegative. V and J are TRBV19 and TRBJ2-1; D may be TRBD2 (6 bases). The material sequenced was PBMCs. The CDR3: CASSIAPGDYEQFF. The CDR3 DNA follows: TGTGCCAGTAGTATAGCTCCGGGAGACTATGAGCAGTTCTTC.